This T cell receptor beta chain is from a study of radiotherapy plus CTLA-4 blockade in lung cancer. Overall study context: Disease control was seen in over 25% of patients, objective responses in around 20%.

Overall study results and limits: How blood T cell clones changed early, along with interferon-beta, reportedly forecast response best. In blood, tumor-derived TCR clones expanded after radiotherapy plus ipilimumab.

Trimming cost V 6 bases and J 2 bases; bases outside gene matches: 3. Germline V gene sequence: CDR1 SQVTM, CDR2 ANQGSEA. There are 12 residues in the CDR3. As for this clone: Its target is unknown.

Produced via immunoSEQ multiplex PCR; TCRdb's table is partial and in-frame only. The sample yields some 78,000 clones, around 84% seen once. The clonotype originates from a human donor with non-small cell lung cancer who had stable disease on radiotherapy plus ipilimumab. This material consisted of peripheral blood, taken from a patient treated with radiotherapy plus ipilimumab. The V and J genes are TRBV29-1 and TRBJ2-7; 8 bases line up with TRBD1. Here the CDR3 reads CSVKGQAYEQYF. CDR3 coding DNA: TGCAGCGTCAAGGGACAGGCCTACGAGCAGTACTTC.